This T cell receptor beta chain came from a study of T cell repertoires in cytomegalovirus infection. The wider study: Public TCR beta signatures indicated both CMV infection and matching HLA type. General observations from the study: What dominated the ex vivo response were HLA-C-restricted CMV-specific TCR beta clonotypes. Accumulated public TCR beta family frequency recognized individuals carrying CMV together with the relevant HLA.

TCRdb reprocessed the reads with MiXCR, giving one entry per CDR3 protein. The sample carries 80,000 to 90,000 distinct CDR3 sequences, roughly half recorded once. Germline assignment: CDR1 SGHAT and CDR2 FQNNGV. V lost 0 bases and J lost 4, with 10 bases in between. The CDR3 extends over 16 amino acids. This clonotype was found a few times. Its specificity is not known. The sample here was CD8+ T cells from cultured PBMCs, taken from culture after CMV antigen stimulation. The origin of this receptor is a human donor in good health (CMV status not recorded). Some clones in this sample may be carry-over from other donors' samples. V usage is TRBV11-2 and J usage is TRBJ2-6; D is perhaps TRBD1 or TRBD2 (5 bases each). CDR3 region: CASSLDPGTGANVLTF. In DNA, the CDR3 is TGTGCCAGCAGCTTAGATCCAGGGACCGGGGCCAACGTCCTGACTTTC. Combining the CDR3 with reference TRBV11-2 and TRBJ2-6 gives the whole variable domain EAGVAQSPRYKIIEKRQSVAFWCNPISGHATLYWYQQILGQGPKLLIQFQNNGVVDDSQLPKDRFSAERLKGVDSTLKIQPAKLEDSAVYLCASSLDPGTGANVLTFGAGSRLTVL.